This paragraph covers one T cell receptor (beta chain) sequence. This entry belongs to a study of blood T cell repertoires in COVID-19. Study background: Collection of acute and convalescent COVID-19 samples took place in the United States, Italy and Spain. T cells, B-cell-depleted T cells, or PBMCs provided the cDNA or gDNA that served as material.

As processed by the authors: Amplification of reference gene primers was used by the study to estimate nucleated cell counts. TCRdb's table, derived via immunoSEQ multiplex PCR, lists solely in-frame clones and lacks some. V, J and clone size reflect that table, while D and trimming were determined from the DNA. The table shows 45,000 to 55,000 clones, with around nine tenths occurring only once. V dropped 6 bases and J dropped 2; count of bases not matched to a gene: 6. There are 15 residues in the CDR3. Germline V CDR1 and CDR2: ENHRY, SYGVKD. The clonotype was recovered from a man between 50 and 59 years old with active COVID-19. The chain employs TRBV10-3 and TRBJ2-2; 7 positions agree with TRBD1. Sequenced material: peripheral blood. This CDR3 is CAIRIGTANTGELFF. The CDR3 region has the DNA TGTGCCATCAGAATCGGGACAGCTAACACCGGGGAGCTGTTTTTT.